This paragraph reports one T cell receptor beta chain. The target antigen is unknown. Trimming stripped 3 bases from V and 5 bases from J, with 15 bases between. The CDR3 runs to 15 residues. Germline V gene data show CDR1 as MDHEN and CDR2 as SYDVKM. The data belong to a study of OX40 agonist ivuxolimab in advanced cancers. Across the study: Patients with hepatocellular carcinoma, melanoma, renal cell or head and neck cancer made up the dose-escalation patients. Participants averaged approximately 65 years of age (range roughly 23 to 79) and were roughly 83% male. Among those treated, three patients had partial responses, one with hepatocellular carcinoma and two with cutaneous melanoma. Study outcomes and limitations: The antigens recognized by the expanded peripheral T cells, that is their antigen specificity, were not determined.

Measured with immunoSEQ multiplex PCR; TCRdb has only the in-frame clones, and not every one. The data contain around 36,000 clones, 70% to 85% of them singletons. This receptor was taken from an adult with an advanced solid tumor such as melanoma, head and neck, liver or kidney cancer. V gene TRBV28 combines with J gene TRBJ2-3; possible D gene TRBD2, 6 bases. The specimen comprised CD4+ or CD8+ T cells sorted from blood, sampled in a trial of the OX40 agonist ivuxolimab. The CDR3 DNA sequence: TGTGCCAGCAGTTTTGGAGGGAAGGTGGGAGATACGCAGTATTTT. Translated, it gives CASSFGGKVGDTQYF.